This TCR beta chain was profiled in a study of human T cells and chemical hapten exposure. Looking at the study overall: There were weekly diphenylcyclopropenone doses to the scalp for patients throughout the approximately 24-week study.

Time point of the sample: patch test 3, about 24 weeks after DPC sensitization. As for treatment: therapeutic diphenylcyclopropenone sensitization with weekly scalp DPC. General study points: Because they had alopecia, donors may respond immunologically unlike healthy people. PT1 expanded TCR numbers tracked positively with patch test score.

The CDR3 runs 13 residues. CDR1 and CDR2 (germline): LNHDA, SQIVND (reference sequence). With V trimmed by 5 bases and J by 6 bases, 3 bases remained unmatched. This clonotype was seen many times. Its antigen is as yet unknown. Each CDR3 protein is one row after TCRdb ran MiXCR on the RACE reads. The sample lists approximately 86,000 distinct CDR3 sequences, about 11% seen once, with approximately 0.99% in the top ten. Here the sequenced sample was whole blood, taken in connection with sensitization to the hapten diphenylcyclopropenone (DPC). This receptor was obtained from a woman aged 25-40 years with alopecia areata. Some clones in this sample may be carry-over from other donors' samples. V and J are TRBV19 and TRBJ2-3; 9 nucleotides match TRBD1. The CDR3 region is CASSEQGADTQYF. The CDR3 DNA sequence: TGTGCCAGTAGTGAACAGGGGGCGGATACGCAGTATTTT.